The clone carrying this T cell receptor (beta chain) showed up just once. Its target is unknown. The data derive from a study of cytomegalovirus exposure and HLA in healthy donors. The PCR had 60 Vbeta and 13 Jbeta primers. Sequencing used immunoSEQ multiplex PCR; TCRdb keeps in-frame clones, though not all of them. The table has approximately 170,000 clones, around 78% seen once. The study's findings and limits: Later work found most CMV-associated TCR beta chains apparently HLA-restricted. Earlier analysis yielded a pattern in which most TCR beta V segments were productive about 90% or about 30% of the time.

The source of this sequence is a woman aged 25 to 39 in good health and CMV-seropositive. Sequencing input: PBMCs.

The CDR3 nucleotides are TGCAGCGTGCCCGGGCAGGGGGCGATGAACACTGAAGCTTTCTTT. Its translation is CSVPGQGAMNTEAFF. The chain combines TRBV29-1 with TRBJ1-1; 8 positions match TRBD1. The length of the CDR3 is 15 residues. Germline V gene sequence: CDR1 SQVTM, CDR2 ANQGSEA. J gave up 0 bases and V 6 bases, and 9 bases lay outside the gene matches.